This T cell receptor beta chain was recorded in a study of OX40 agonist ivuxolimab in advanced cancers. Here immunoSEQ multiplex PCR was the method, and the copy in TCRdb shows in-frame clones only, minus some. Of approximately 32,000 clones listed, 89% were seen once; the top ten hold approximately 9.1%. Trimming took off 4 bases at V and 0 bases at J, with 9 bases between the two ends. This CDR3 contains 14 residues. Looked up from germline, CDR1 is SGHRS and CDR2 is YFSETQ. Sample: CD4+ or CD8+ T cells sorted from blood, taken in a trial of the OX40 agonist ivuxolimab. J is TRBJ2-3 and V is TRBV5-1; D not certain. The receptor was isolated from an adult with an advanced solid tumor such as melanoma, head and neck, liver or kidney cancer. CDR3 residues: CASSPYTSTDTQYF. The CDR3 DNA reads as TGCGCCAGCAGCCCGTACACGAGCACAGATACGCAGTATTTT.